This is a list of T cell receptor beta chains from one sample in a study of blood T cell repertoires in COVID-19. The protocol was immunoSEQ multiplex PCR, while the TCRdb copy is restricted to in-frame clones and leaves out a portion. The table has 400,000 or so clones, 85% to 90% seen once. Sequenced input: PBMCs or T cells enriched from blood (not recorded which). These receptor sequences come from a man aged 25 to 45 who had recovered from COVID-19. The CDR3 runs from the conserved cysteine through the conserved F or W. The D gene is left open where the match is weak. Rows give clone size only sometimes, using once, few, many, or a class for an expanded clone.

TRBD2	NA	TRBV29-1	TRBJ2-1	TGCAGCACGTTAGCGGGAGGGAGTTTTGAGCAGTTCTTC	CSTLAGGSFEQFF
TRBD1	NA	TRBV14	TRBJ1-2	TGTGCCAGCAGCCCCGGCCCGGGACAGGGGAGAGGCTACACCTTC	CASSPGPGQGRGYTF
NA	NA	TRBV28	TRBJ1-4	TGTGCCAGCAGAGCCTCCGATTACGAAAAACTGTTTTTT	CASRASDYEKLFF
TRBD2	NA	TRBV27	TRBJ2-1	TGTGCCAGCAGTTTCCCCACTAGCGGGAGGAATGAGCAGTTCTTC	CASSFPTSGRNEQFF
TRBD1	NA	TRBV29-1	TRBJ1-1	TGCAGCGTTGGCCCAGGGGGCACTGAAGCTTTCTTT	CSVGPGGTEAFF
TRBD2	NA	TRBV3-1/TRBV3-2	TRBJ2-1	TGTGCCAGCAGCCAAACTCTAGCGGGATCGGGTGATGAGCAGTTCTTC	CASSQTLAGSGDEQFF
NA	NA	TRBV28	TRBJ1-3	TGTGCCAGCAGCCCCCCGGGGGATGGAAACACCATATATTTT	CASSPPGDGNTIYF
TRBD2	NA	TRBV5-1	TRBJ2-5	TGCGCCAGCAGCGGACTCGGGACTAGCGGGAGCTATGAGACCCAGTACTTC	CASSGLGTSGSYETQYF
NA	NA	TRBV30	TRBJ2-1	TGTGCCCGCTCTAGGGGGAACTACAATGAGCAGTTCTTC	CARSRGNYNEQFF
TRBD1	NA	TRBV27	TRBJ2-7	TGTGCCAGCAGTTTTGGGGGACAGTACGAGCAGTACTTC	CASSFGGQYEQYF
TRBD1	NA	TRBV28	TRBJ1-2	TGTGCCAGCATCCGATTGGGGACAGGTGGGCATGGCTACACCTTC	CASIRLGTGGHGYTF
TRBD1	NA	TRBV14	TRBJ2-7	TGTGCCAGCAGCCAGGAGACAGGGATCTCCTACGAGCAGTACTTC	CASSQETGISYEQYF
TRBD2	few	TRBV4-1	TRBJ2-3	TGCGCCAGCAGCAACGGACTAGCCGGACGAGATACGCAGTATTTT	CASSNGLAGRDTQYF
NA	NA	TRBV27	TRBJ1-3	TGTGCCAGCAGCCCAGGGGTAGGTGGAAACACCATATATTTT	CASSPGVGGNTIYF
TRBD1	once	TRBV27	TRBJ2-7	TGTGCCAGCAGTTCGGGACAGGGGACGTGGGAGCAGTACTTC	CASSSGQGTWEQYF
TRBD1	NA	TRBV5-1	TRBJ2-7	TGCGCCAGCAGCTTGGGGTCTTTGACAGGGACCTACGAGCAGTACTTC	CASSLGSLTGTYEQYF
NA	NA	TRBV6-1	TRBJ2-6	TGTGCCAGCAGTGAAGGGCATACCGGGGCCAACGTCCTGACTTTC	CASSEGHTGANVLTF
NA	NA	TRBV19	TRBJ2-1	TGTGCCAGCGGCGGGCCCCGCAATGAGCAGTTCTTC	CASGGPRNEQFF
NA	NA	TRBV19	TRBJ2-3	TGTGCCAGTACAGTATCAGATACGCAGTATTTT	CASTVSDTQYF
NA	once	TRBV6-5	TRBJ1-2	TGTGCCACCCCTTATACGGGAGCTGACTATGGCTACACCTTC	CATPYTGADYGYTF
NA	NA	TRBV18	TRBJ1-4	TGTGCCAGCTCATCGACAGAGGTTGAAAAACTGTTTTTT	CASSSTEVEKLFF
NA	NA	TRBV7-2	TRBJ2-5	TGTGCCAGCAGCACCTCGGGAGTCAGGGAGACCCAGTACTTC	CASSTSGVRETQYF
NA	NA	TRBV28	TRBJ2-1	TGTGCCAGCAGTACGGAGTTTGAGCAGTTCTTC	CASSTEFEQFF
NA	once	TRBV7-6	TRBJ2-2	TGTGCCAGCAGCTCAGAGACATCCACCGGGGAGCTGTTTTTT	CASSSETSTGELFF
NA	NA	TRBV4-2	TRBJ2-3	TGTGCCAGCAGCCAAGAGCGGTCACTAGCTAGTACAGATACGCAGTATTTT	CASSQERSLASTDTQYF
TRBD1	NA	TRBV7-3	TRBJ2-7	TGTGCCAGCAGCTTCGATTGGGACAGACTCCTAGGGGACTACGAGCAGTACTTC	CASSFDWDRLLGDYEQYF
TRBD1	NA	TRBV7-9	TRBJ2-3	TGTGCCAGCAGCAGAAACAGGGGCCCAGGCTTTGGCACAGATACGCAGTATTTT	CASSRNRGPGFGTDTQYF
TRBD1	NA	TRBV27	TRBJ2-7	TGTGCCAGCGGGACAGGGGCGGGGACCTACGAGCAGTACTTC	CASGTGAGTYEQYF
TRBD2	NA	TRBV13	TRBJ2-1	TGTGCCAGCAGCGGAGGTCATATGCTCGCGGGAGGGCCCGACAATGAGCAGTTCTTC	CASSGGHMLAGGPDNEQFF
NA	NA	TRBV6-6	TRBJ1-4	TGTGCCAGCACGGCAAGGCGGGAAAAACTGTTTTTT	CASTARREKLFF
NA	once	TRBV30	TRBJ2-7	TGTGCCTGGAGTGTACAGGGATCCTACGAGCAGTACTTC	CAWSVQGSYEQYF
NA	NA	TRBV30	TRBJ1-4	TGTGCCTGGAGTGTAAAGGGAGGAGAAAAACTGTTTTTT	CAWSVKGGEKLFF
TRBD1	NA	TRBV19	TRBJ2-2	TGTGCCAGTACCCCCGGGACAGGGGCCACCGGGGAGCTGTTTTTT	CASTPGTGATGELFF
TRBD1	NA	TRBV19	TRBJ1-5	TGTGCCAGTAGTATGTTATCGACAGGGGGCCAGCCCCAGCATTTT	CASSMLSTGGQPQHF
TRBD1	NA	TRBV18	TRBJ2-7	TGTGCCAGCTCACTGGCGGACAGGGGGGGGTACGAGCAGTACTTC	CASSLADRGGYEQYF
TRBD2	NA	TRBV7-9	TRBJ2-4	TGTGCCAGCAGCTTGCTTCCGGGACTAGCGGCTTGGAACATTCAGTACTTC	CASSLLPGLAAWNIQYF
TRBD1	NA	TRBV24-1	TRBJ1-2	TGTGCCACCAGTGACCCGGACAGGGAGGCTGGCTACACCTTC	CATSDPDREAGYTF
TRBD1	NA	TRBV28	TRBJ2-7	TGTGCCAGCACCAACGGGGACAGGGTCGACGAGCAGTACTTC	CASTNGDRVDEQYF
NA	NA	TRBV7-9	TRBJ2-2	TGTGCCAGCAGCTCGAGACAGGCGAACACCGGGGAGCTGTTTTTT	CASSSRQANTGELFF
TRBD2	NA	TRBV5-4	TRBJ2-2	TGTGCCAGCAGCACCGGACTAGCGGCGAACACCGGGGAGCTGTTTTTT	CASSTGLAANTGELFF
NA	NA	TRBV5-1	TRBJ1-5	TGCGCCAGCAGCCCGGGCGGGGGGACTCAGCCCCAGCATTTT	CASSPGGGTQPQHF